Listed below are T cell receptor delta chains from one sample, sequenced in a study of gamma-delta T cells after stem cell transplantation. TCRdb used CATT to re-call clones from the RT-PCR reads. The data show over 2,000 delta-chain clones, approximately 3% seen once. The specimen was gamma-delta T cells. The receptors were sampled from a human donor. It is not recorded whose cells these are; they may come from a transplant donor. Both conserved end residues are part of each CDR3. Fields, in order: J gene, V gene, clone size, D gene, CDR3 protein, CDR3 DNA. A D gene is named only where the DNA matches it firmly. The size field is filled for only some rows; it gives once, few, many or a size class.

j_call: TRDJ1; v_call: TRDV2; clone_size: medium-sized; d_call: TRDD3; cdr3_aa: CACEPLTGGDYTDKLIF; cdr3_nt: TGTGCCTGTGAACCCCTTACTGGGGGAGATTACACCGATAAACTCATCTTT
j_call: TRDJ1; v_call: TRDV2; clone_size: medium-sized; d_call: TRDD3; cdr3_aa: CACDTVGTGGYSEKLIF; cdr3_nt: TGTGCCTGTGACACCGTAGGTACTGGGGGATACTCCGAAAAACTCATCTTT
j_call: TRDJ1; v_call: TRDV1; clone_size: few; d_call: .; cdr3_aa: CALGGGDLPPVLRADKLIF; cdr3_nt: TGTGCTCTTGGGGGCGGGGACCTACCCCCAGTACTGAGGGCCGATAAACTCATCTTT
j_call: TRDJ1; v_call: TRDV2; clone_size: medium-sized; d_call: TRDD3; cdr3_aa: CACDSLRGLGDTDKLIF; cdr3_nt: TGTGCCTGTGACTCCTTACGGGGGCTGGGGGATACCGATAAACTCATCTTT
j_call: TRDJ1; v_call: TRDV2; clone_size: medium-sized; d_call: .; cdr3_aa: CACDSILRSEVDKLIF; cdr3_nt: TGTGCCTGTGACAGTATTCTCCGGAGTGAGGTGGATAAACTCATCTTT
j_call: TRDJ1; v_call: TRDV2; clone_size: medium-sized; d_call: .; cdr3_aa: CACDAVGTTAARYTDKLIF; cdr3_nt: TGTGCCTGTGACGCCGTGGGGACGACCGCGGCCCGGTACACCGATAAACTCATCTTT
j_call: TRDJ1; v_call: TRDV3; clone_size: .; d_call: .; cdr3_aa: CALLPPPSGTGPDKLIF; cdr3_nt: TGTGCCTTGTTACCCCCTCCCTCGGGGACTGGACCCGATAAACTCATCTTT
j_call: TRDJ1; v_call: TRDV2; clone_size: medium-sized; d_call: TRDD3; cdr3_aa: CACDTVGGYDKLIF; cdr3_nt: TGTGCCTGTGACACCGTCGGGGGATACGATAAACTCATCTTT
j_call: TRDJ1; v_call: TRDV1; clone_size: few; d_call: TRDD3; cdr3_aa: CALGDGVLGDASGTDKLIF; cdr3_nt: TGTGCTCTTGGGGATGGGGTTCTGGGGGATGCCTCTGGCACCGATAAACTCATCTTT
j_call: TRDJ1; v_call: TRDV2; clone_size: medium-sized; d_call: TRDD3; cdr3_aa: CACEEMPSSGGYALHLPRGLIF; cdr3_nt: TGTGCCTGCGAAGAAATGCCTTCCTCTGGGGGATACGCTTTACACCTACCTCGTGGACTCATCTTT
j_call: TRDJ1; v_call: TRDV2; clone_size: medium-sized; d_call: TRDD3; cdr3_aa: CACDTILGDTRGTDKLIF; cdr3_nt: TGTGCCTGTGACACCATACTGGGGGATACGCGGGGCACCGATAAACTCATCTTT
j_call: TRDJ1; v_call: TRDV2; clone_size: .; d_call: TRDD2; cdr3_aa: CACDAAFLRGHEGNKLIF; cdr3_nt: TGTGCCTGTGATGCAGCCTTCCTACGGGGGCACGAGGGGAATAAACTAATCTTT
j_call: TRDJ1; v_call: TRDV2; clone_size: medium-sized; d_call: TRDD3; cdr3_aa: CACDTVHNWGILVSDKLIF; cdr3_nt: TGTGCCTGTGACACCGTTCATAACTGGGGGATACTGGTTTCCGATAAACTCATCTTT
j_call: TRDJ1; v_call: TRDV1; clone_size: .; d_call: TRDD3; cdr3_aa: CALGELEVLGEPYTDKLIF; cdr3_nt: TGTGCTCTTGGGGAACTCGAGGTACTGGGGGAGCCGTACACCGATAAACTCATCTTT
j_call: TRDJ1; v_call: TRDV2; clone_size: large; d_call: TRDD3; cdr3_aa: CACDALEGTGGSYADKLIF; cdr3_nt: TGTGCCTGTGACGCCTTAGAAGGTACTGGGGGATCTTACGCCGATAAACTCATCTTT
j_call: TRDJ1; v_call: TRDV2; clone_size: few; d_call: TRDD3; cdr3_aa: CACDILTGGFYTDKLIF; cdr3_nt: TGTGCCTGTGACATCTTAACTGGGGGATTTTATACCGATAAACTCATCTTT
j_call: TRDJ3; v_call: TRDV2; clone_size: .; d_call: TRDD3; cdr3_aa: CACDTAGGSRSWDTRQMFF; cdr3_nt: TGCGCCTGTGACACCGCTGGGGGAAGCCGCTCCTGGGACACCCGACAGATGTTTTTC
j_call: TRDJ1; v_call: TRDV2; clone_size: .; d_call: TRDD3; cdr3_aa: CACDTVGVLGDPLHKLIF; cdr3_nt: TGTGCCTGTGACACCGTGGGAGTACTGGGGGACCCTCTCCATAAACTCATCTTT
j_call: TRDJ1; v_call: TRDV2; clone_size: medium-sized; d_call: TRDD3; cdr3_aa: CACDGMLGDNTDKLIF; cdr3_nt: TGTGCCTGTGACGGCATGCTGGGGGATAACACCGATAAACTCATCTTT
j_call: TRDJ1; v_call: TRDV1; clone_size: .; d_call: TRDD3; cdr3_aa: CALGELVGWGIYWTSDKLIF; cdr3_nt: TGTGCTCTTGGGGAACTTGTGGGGTGGGGGATATATTGGACTTCCGATAAACTCATCTTT
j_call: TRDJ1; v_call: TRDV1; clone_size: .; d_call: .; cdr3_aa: CALGDRLPTVLGGPYTDKLIF; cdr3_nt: TGTGCTCTTGGGGACAGACTTCCTACGGTTCTGGGGGGCCCGTACACCGATAAACTCATCTTT
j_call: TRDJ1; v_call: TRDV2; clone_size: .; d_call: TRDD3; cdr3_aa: CACDTIGPLGDTPADKLIF; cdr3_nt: TGTGCCTGTGACACCATAGGGCCACTGGGGGATACGCCCGCCGATAAACTCATCTTT
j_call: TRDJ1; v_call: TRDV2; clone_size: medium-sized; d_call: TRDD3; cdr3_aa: CACDSVLGDTGTDKLIF; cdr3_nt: TGTGCCTGTGATTCTGTACTGGGGGATACGGGGACCGATAAACTCATCTTT
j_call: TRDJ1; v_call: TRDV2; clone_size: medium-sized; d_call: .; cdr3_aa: CACEPLRRGYTDKLIF; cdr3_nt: TGTGCCTGTGAGCCCCTCCGACGGGGATACACCGATAAACTCATCTTT
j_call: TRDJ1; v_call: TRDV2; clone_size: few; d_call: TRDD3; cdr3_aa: CACDEIGGYETDKLIF; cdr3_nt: TGTGCCTGTGACGAGATTGGGGGATACGAAACCGATAAACTCATCTTT
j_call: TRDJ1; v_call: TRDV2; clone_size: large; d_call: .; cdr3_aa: CACLNLLENRDKLIF; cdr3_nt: TGTGCCTGTCTAAATTTACTGGAGAACCGCGATAAACTCATCTTT
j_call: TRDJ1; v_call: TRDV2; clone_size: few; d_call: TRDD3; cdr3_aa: CACDTLTGGSHTDKLIF; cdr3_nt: TGTGCCTGTGACACTCTTACTGGGGGATCGCACACCGATAAACTCATCTTT
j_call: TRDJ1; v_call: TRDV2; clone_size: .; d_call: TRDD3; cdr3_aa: CACDTLGDTYTDKLIF; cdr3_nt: TGTGCCTGTGACACTCTGGGGGATACGTACACCGATAAACTCATCTTT
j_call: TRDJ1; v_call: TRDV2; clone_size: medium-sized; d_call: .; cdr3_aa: CACDPWGSSIEGDKLIF; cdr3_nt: TGTGCCTGTGACCCCTGGGGATCCTCGATCGAAGGCGATAAACTCATCTTT
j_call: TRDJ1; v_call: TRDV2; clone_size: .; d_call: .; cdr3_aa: CACDTVGPDTDKLIF; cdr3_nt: TGTGCCTGTGACACCGTGGGTCCTGACACCGATAAACTCATCTTT
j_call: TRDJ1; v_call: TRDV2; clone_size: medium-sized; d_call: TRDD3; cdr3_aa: CACDPLRLGDKYTDKLIF; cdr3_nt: TGTGCCTGTGATCCCCTTCGCCTGGGGGATAAGTACACCGATAAACTCATCTTT
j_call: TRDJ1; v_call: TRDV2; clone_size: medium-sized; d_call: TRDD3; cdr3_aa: CACDTLGETPLKRELIF; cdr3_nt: TGTGCCTGTGACACGCTGGGGGAGACCCCCCTAAAAAGGGAACTCATCTTT
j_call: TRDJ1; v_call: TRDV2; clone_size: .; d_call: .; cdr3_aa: CACDPLTGKSDKLIF; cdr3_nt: TGTGCCTGTGACCCCCTTACTGGGAAGTCCGATAAACTCATCTTT
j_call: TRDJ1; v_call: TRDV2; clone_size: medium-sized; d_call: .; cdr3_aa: CACDPVGGPSGKLIF; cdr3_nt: TGTGCCTGTGACCCCGTAGGAGGCCCCTCGGGTAAACTCATCTTT
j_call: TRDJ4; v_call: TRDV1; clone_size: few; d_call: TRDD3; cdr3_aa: CALGELVLPLNWGMVRTLIF; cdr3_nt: TGTGCTCTTGGGGAACTGGTCCTTCCTCTGAACTGGGGGATGGTCAGAACCCTGATCTTT
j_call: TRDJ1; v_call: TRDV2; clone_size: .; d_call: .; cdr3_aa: CACDTLRPTHESLYTDKLIF; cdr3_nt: TGTGCCTGTGACACCCTCCGGCCTACCCACGAATCACTGTACACCGATAAACTCATCTTT
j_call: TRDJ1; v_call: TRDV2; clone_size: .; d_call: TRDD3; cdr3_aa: CACDQLGIKDDKLIF; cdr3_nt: TGTGCCTGTGACCAACTGGGGATAAAGGACGATAAACTCATCTTT
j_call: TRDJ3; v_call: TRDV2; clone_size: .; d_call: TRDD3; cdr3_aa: CACDDPSGGYASSWDTRQMFF; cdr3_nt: TGTGCCTGTGATGACCCGTCTGGGGGATACGCTAGCTCCTGGGACACCCGACAGATGTTTTTC
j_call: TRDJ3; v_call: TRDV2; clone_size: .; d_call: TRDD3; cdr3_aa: CACDTVWGIPSSWDTRQMFF; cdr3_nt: TGTGCCTGTGACACCGTCTGGGGGATACCATCCTCCTGGGACACCCGACAGATGTTTTTC
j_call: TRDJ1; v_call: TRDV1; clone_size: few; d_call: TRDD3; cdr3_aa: CALGELHPAQSSWGDTDKLIF; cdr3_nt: TGTGCTCTTGGGGAACTTCATCCCGCGCAGAGTTCCTGGGGGGACACCGATAAACTCATCTTT
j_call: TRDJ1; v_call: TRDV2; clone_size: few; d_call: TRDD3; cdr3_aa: CACNSLGDPHADKLIF; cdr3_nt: TGTGCCTGTAACTCTCTGGGGGATCCCCACGCAGATAAACTCATCTTT
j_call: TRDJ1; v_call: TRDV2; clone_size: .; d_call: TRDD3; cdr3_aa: CACDLWGIRTTDKLIF; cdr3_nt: TGTGCCTGTGACCTCTGGGGGATAAGAACAACCGATAAACTCATCTTT
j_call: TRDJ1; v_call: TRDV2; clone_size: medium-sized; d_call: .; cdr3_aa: CACDTLRVGASLYTDKLIF; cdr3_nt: TGTGCCTGTGACACACTACGGGTGGGGGCCTCGTTATACACCGATAAACTCATCTTT
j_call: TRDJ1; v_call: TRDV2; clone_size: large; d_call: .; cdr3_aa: CACQALGYTDKLIF; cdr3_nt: TGTGCCTGCCAAGCCCTGGGGTACACCGATAAACTCATCTTT
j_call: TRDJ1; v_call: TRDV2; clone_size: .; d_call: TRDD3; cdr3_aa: CACDTAANWGIPTRDKLIF; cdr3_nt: TGTGCCTGTGACACCGCAGCGAACTGGGGGATACCGACGAGAGATAAACTCATCTTT
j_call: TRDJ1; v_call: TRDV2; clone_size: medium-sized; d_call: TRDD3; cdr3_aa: CACDPMGDQTDKLIF; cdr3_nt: TGTGCCTGTGACCCTATGGGGGACCAGACCGATAAACTCATCTTT
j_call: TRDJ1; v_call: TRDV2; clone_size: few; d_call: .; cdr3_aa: CACDTVENTDKLIF; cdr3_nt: TGTGCCTGTGACACCGTGGAGAACACCGATAAACTCATCTTT
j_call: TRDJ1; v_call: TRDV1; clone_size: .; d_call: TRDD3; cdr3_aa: CALGESRPPMYILGERYTDKLIF; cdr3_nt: TGTGCTCTTGGGGAAAGTAGGCCTCCTATGTATATACTGGGGGAAAGGTACACCGATAAACTCATCTTT
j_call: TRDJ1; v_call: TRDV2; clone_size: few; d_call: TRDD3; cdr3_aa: CACDTVQGLVLGDNFFSTDKLIF; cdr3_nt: TGTGCCTGTGACACGGTTCAGGGCTTAGTACTGGGGGATAATTTCTTTTCGACCGATAAACTCATCTTT
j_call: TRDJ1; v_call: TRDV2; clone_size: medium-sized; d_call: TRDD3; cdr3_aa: CACDTLLGDTHTDKLIF; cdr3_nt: TGTGCCTGTGACACACTACTGGGGGATACCCACACCGATAAACTCATCTTT
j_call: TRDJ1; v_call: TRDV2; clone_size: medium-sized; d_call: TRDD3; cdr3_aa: CACDTLSGGYAADKLIF; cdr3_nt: TGTGCCTGTGACACCTTATCTGGGGGATACGCCGCCGATAAACTCATCTTT
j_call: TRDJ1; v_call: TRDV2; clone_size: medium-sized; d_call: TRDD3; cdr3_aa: CACDPVLGDTTTTDKLIF; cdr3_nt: TGTGCCTGTGACCCCGTACTGGGGGATACGACCACCACCGATAAACTCATCTTT
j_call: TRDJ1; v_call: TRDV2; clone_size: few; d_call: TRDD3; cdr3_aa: CARDTVGLGERGADKLIF; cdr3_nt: TGTGCCCGTGACACCGTTGGTCTGGGGGAACGCGGAGCCGATAAACTCATCTTT
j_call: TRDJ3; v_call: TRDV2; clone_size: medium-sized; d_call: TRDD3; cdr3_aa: CACDTPGTGGYKNSSWDTRQMFF; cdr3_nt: TGTGCCTGTGACACGCCCGGTACTGGGGGATACAAGAATAGCTCCTGGGACACCCGACAGATGTTTTTC
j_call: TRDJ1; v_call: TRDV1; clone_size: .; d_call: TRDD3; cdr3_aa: CALGELEGLPLVAWGIPADKLIF; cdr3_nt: TGTGCTCTTGGGGAACTCGAGGGACTTCCCCTAGTTGCCTGGGGGATACCGGCCGATAAACTCATCTTT
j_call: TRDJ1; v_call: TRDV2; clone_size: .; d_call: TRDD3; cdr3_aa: CACGTVSGGLQTYTDKLIF; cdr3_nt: TGTGCCTGTGGCACCGTGTCTGGGGGCCTCCAAACGTACACCGATAAACTCATCTTT
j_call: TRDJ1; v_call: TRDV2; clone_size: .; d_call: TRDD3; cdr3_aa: CACDFILTGGYELIF; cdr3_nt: TGTGCCTGTGACTTCATACTGACTGGGGGATACGAACTCATCTTT
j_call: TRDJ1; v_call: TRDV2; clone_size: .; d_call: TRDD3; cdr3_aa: CACDALLGDRMYTDKLIF; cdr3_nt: TGTGCCTGTGACGCCCTACTGGGGGATAGGATGTACACCGATAAACTCATCTTT